The 10 T cell receptor beta chains given below trace back to one sample, sequenced in a study of cytomegalovirus exposure and HLA in healthy donors. PCR involved 60 Vbeta and 13 Jbeta primers. Measured with immunoSEQ multiplex PCR; TCRdb has only the in-frame clones, and not every one. The sample table includes roughly 82,000 clones. The sample taken for sequencing was PBMCs. Receptors were obtained from a woman aged 60-75 years in good health and CMV-seronegative.

The rearrangement joins TRBV15 to TRBJ2-7, with 8 positions matching TRBD1. The CDR3 sequence is 14 residues long. After removal of 0 bases from V and 4 bases from J, the junction contained 2 bases not matched to a gene. Germline CDR1 and CDR2: LNHNV and YYDKDF (reference sequence). The CDR3 reads CATSRDRGRYEQYF. In DNA form, the CDR3 reads TGTGCCACCAGCAGAGACAGGGGGCGGTACGAGCAGTACTTC.

The V gene is TRBV6-1, the J gene TRBJ1-2, with 7 bases aligning to TRBD1. The CDR3 extends over 12 amino acids. Trimming removed 5 bases from V and 7 bases from J; junction bases left unmatched: 4. Germline values: CDR1 MNHNS, CDR2 SASEGT. The CDR3 region has the DNA TGTGCCAGCAGTCGGGACAGAGGTGGCTACACCTTC. This sequence encodes CASSRDRGGYTF.

The chain carries TRBV18 and TRBJ2-1; D gene ambiguous. V shed 2 bases and J shed 0 bases, with 11 bases lying between them. The CDR3 loop spans 16 amino acids. The germline V gene has CDR1 KGHSH and CDR2 LQKENI. In DNA form, the CDR3 reads TGTGCCAGCTCACCATCCCCGGTTACCTCCTACAATGAGCAGTTCTTC. It yields the protein CASSPSPVTSYNEQFF.

This CDR3 is CASSLGQPLEQYF. CDR3 nucleotides: TGTGCCAGCAGCTTGGGACAACCCTTGGAGCAGTACTTC. This chain joins TRBV5-5 and TRBJ2-7; D ambiguous. Germline V gene data show CDR1 as SGHKS and CDR2 as YYEKEE (reference sequence). V lost 0 bases and J lost 7, with 11 bases in between. The CDR3 is 13 residues long.

The chain has TRBV23-1 and TRBJ1-5; 7 bases agree with TRBD1. TRBV23-1 is noted as an ORF with a role that remains uncertain. Trimming cost V 8 bases and J 6 bases; bases outside gene matches: 13. The CDR3 sequence is 15 residues long. CDR3 in DNA: TGCGCCAGCGGAACGAAAACCTCAGGGGGTCAGCCCCAGCATTTT. This gives the protein CASGTKTSGGQPQHF.

The genes are TRBV4-2 and TRBJ2-3, with 10 nucleotides matching TRBD2. Germline loops: CDR1 LGHNA, CDR2 YNFKEQ. The trim removed 0 bases at V and 4 bases at J, leaving 7 bases unmatched. This CDR3 has 17 amino acids. The CDR3 sequence is CASSQEGQREGADTQYF. The CDR3 DNA reads TGTGCCAGCAGCCAAGAAGGCCAGCGGGAGGGGGCAGATACGCAGTATTTT.

This chain links TRBV7-9 with TRBJ2-3, with no clear D. The germline gives CDR1 SEHNR, CDR2 FQNEAQ (reference sequence). V lost 5 bases to trimming and J lost 3 bases, with 12 bases between them. CDR3 size: 14 residues. CDR3 loop: CASSPRDRTDTQYF. CDR3 coding DNA: TGTGCCAGCAGCCCTCGAGATCGAACAGATACGCAGTATTTT.

CDR3 nucleotides: TGTGCCAGCAGCCAACGGGCTAGCTACGACAATGAGCAGTTCTTC. This sequence encodes CASSQRASYDNEQFF. This chain uses TRBV7-9 with TRBJ2-1; tentatively, D is TRBD2 (5 bases). Germline V gene sequence: CDR1 SEHNR, CDR2 FQNEAQ (reference sequence). CDR3 size: 15 residues. Trimming stripped 5 bases from V and 5 bases from J, with 16 bases between.

This chain uses TRBV7-9 with TRBJ1-2; TRBD1 agrees at 8 bases. Losses at the gene ends were 3 bases for V and 4 bases for J; bases not matched to a gene: 10. The CDR3 contains 16 residues. CDR1 and CDR2 (germline): SEHNR, FQNEAQ (reference sequence). The CDR3 protein is CASSFLRGLETYGYTF. The CDR3, as DNA: TGTGCCAGCAGCTTTCTCAGGGGGCTAGAAACCTATGGCTACACCTTC.

J is TRBJ2-1 and V is TRBV10-1, with TRBD2 matching 10 bases. Per germline, CDR1 WNHNN and CDR2 SYGVQD (reference sequence). The CDR3 totals 16 residues. V gave up 7 bases and J gave up 8 bases; unmatched junction bases: 14. This CDR3 is CASKTSGTVTEDEQFF. In nucleotides, the CDR3 is TGCGCCAGCAAAACTAGCGGGACGGTAACCGAGGATGAGCAGTTCTTC.